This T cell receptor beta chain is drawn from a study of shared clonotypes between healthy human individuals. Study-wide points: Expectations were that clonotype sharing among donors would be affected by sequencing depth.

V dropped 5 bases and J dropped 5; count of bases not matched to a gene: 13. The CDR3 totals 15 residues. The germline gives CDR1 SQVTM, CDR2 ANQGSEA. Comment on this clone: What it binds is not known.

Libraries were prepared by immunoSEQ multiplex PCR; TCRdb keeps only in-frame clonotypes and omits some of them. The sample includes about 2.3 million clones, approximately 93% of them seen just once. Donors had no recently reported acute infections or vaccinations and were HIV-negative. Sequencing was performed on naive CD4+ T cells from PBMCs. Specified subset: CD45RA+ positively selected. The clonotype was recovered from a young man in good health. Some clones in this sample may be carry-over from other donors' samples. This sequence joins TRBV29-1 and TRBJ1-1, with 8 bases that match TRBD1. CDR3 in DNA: TGCAGCGTTCACGGACAGGGAGCCCCGTCAACTGAAGCTTTCTTT. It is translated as CSVHGQGAPSTEAFF.